What follows describes a single TCR beta chain. This receptor's antigen is unknown. There are no base qualities to consult, and no much larger clone falls within one base. The immunoSEQ Assay, a bias-controlled multiplex PCR, was used to amplify TCRbeta CDR3 regions from genomic DNA. The original methods were these. Nucleated cell counts per sample were estimated from amplification of reference gene primers within the assay. Sequence reads were collapsed and filtered to measure the absolute abundance of every unique TCRbeta CDR3 rearrangement. Productive Simpson clonality was computed per sample as the square root of Simpson's diversity index over productive rearrangements. As stored in TCRdb, this immuneACCESS dataset retains in-frame rearrangements with V and J assigned. A fraction of the clones does not appear; measured against another copy, unresolved V genes explain less than half of the discrepancy, and the remainder lacks a known reason. The DNA was the basis for D and trimming; V, J and clone size are from that table. A total of some 80,000 clones appear in this sample, approximately 89% of them only once. 2% to 3% of the sample is in the top ten clones.

The sample comes from a study of blood T cell repertoires in COVID-19 (dated by TCRdb to about 2020). As for the study more broadly: Samples covering the acute and convalescent phases of COVID-19 were provided by collaborators in the United States, Italy and Spain. Samples were obtained from the ongoing ImmuneRACE study (first 160 participants) and from 950 to 1,500 subjects provided by 6 global collaborators. Subjects who had been exposed to COVID-19, were actively infected with it, or had recovered from it provided the deeply sampled blood TCRbeta repertoires that made up the dataset. The sample metadata nearly always contained a de-identified subject ID, COVID-19 status, age in years and sex. The prospective study material was composed of cDNA or gDNA derived from T cells, B-cell-depleted T cells, or PBMCs. The repertoires were released in a freely available public database intended as a resource for research on the immune response to SARS-CoV-2. Where available, HLA class I and class II types were taken from metadata supplied by the sample provider and were not determined by assay-based typing.

What the work shows at the level of the full study, not this receptor alone: Clinical and demographic metadata were provided uncurated, with the amount varying by source and participant.

In Seattle, one collaborating source enrolled patients while the infection was active and tracked those patients longitudinally over the course of disease. Collaborating institutions collected whole blood in K2EDTA tubes following their own protocols. Collaborator samples were shipped for TCRbeta analysis as frozen whole blood, isolated PBMCs, or DNA extracted from either sample type. From cysteine to phenylalanine, the CDR3 is 14 amino acids long. Of the read, only the CDR3 DNA is kept; its 42 bases are in frame from base 1. From the germline V gene (reference sequence), CDR1 is DFQATT and CDR2 is SNEGSKA. Ends trimmed: V by 3 bases, J by 5 bases; bases unmatched to a gene: 6.

Source material: peripheral blood. This TCR derives from a man in his forties or fifties with COVID-19, enrolled during active disease. In this chain, TRBV20-1 is recombined with TRBJ2-1; 8 bases in the middle match TRBD2. The nucleotide sequence reads TGCAGTGCTAGTCGTCGGGAGGGGCACAATGAGCAGTTCTTC. This gives the protein CSASRREGHNEQFF.